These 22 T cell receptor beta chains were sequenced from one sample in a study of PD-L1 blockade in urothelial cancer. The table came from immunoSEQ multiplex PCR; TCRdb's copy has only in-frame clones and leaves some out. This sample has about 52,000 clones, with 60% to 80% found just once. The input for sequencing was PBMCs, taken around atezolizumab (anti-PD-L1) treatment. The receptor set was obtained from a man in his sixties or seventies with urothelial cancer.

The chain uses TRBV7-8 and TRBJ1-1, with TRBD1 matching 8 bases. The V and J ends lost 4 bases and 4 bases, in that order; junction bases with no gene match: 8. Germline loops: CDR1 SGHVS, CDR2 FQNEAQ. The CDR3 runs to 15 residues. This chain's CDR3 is CASSSGGGRITEAFF. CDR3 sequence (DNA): TGTGCCAGCAGCTCAGGGGGCGGAAGGATCACTGAAGCTTTCTTT.

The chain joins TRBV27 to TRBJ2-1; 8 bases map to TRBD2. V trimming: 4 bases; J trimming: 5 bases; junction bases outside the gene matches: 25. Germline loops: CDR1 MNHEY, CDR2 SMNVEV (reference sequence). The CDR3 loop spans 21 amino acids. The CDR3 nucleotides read TGTGCCAGCAGTTCCCGCGTTAGCGGGGTAAACCTGTTTTATACCGACAATGAGCAGTTCTTC. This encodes CASSSRVSGVNLFYTDNEQFF.

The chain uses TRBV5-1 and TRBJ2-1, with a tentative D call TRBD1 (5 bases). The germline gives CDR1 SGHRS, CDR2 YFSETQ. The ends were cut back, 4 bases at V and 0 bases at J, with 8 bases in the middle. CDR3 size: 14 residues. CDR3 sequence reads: CASSADNSYNEQFF. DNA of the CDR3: TGCGCCAGCAGCGCGGACAACTCCTACAATGAGCAGTTCTTC.

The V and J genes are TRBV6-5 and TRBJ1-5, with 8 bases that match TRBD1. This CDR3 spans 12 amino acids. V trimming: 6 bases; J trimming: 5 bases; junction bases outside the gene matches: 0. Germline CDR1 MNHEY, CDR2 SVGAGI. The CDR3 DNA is TGTGCCAGCAGACAGGGGGATCAGCCCCAGCATTTT. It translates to CASRQGDQPQHF.

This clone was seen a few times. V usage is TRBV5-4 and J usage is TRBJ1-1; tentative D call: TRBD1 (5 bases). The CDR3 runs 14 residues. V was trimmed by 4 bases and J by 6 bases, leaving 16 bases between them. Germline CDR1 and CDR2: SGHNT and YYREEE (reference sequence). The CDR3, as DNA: TGTGCCAGCAGCCCGGGCAGGGTGGCAGCTGAAGCTTTCTTT. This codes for CASSPGRVAAEAFF.

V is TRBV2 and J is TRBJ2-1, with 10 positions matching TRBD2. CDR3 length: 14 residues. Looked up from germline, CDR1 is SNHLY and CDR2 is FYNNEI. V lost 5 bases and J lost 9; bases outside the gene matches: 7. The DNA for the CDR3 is TGTGCCAGCAGTTTTACTAGCGGGAAGGGTGAGCAGTTCTTC. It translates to CASSFTSGKGEQFF.

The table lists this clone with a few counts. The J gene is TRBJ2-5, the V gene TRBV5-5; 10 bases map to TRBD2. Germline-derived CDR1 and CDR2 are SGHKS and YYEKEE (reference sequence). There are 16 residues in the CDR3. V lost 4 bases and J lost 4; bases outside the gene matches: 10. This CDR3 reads CASSRDSGRLGETQYF. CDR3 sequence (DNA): TGTGCCAGCAGCCGTGATAGCGGGAGGCTAGGAGAGACCCAGTACTTC.

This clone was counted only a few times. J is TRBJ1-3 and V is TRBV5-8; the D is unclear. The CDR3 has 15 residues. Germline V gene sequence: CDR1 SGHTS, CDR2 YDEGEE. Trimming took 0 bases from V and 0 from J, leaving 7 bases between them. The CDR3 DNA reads TGTGCCAGCAGCTTGGTATCCGTCTCTGGAAACACCATATATTTT. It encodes CASSLVSVSGNTIYF. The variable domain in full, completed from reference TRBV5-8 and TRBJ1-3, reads EAGVTQSPTHLIKTRGQQATLRCSPISGHTSVYWYQQALGLGLQFLLWYDEGEERNRGNFPPRFSGRQFPNYSSELNVNALELEDSALYLCASSLVSVSGNTIYFGEGSWLTVV.

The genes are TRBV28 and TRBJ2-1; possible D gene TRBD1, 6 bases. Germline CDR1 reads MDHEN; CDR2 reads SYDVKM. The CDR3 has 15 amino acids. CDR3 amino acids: CAAGGREPWRNEQFF. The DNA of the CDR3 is TGTGCGGCTGGGGGCAGGGAACCTTGGAGGAATGAGCAGTTCTTC.

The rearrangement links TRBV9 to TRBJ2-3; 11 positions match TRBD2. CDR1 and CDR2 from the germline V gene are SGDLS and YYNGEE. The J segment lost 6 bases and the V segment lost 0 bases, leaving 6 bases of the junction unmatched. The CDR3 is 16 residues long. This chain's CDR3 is CASSVGRLAGGDTQYF. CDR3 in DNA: TGTGCCAGCAGCGTAGGTCGGCTAGCGGGAGGCGATACGCAGTATTTT.

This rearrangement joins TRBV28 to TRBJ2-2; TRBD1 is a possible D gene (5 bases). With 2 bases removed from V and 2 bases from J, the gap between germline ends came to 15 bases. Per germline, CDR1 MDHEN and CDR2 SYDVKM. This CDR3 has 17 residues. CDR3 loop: CASSLNGQGLNTGELFF. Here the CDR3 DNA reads TGTGCCAGCAGTTTAAATGGGCAGGGTCTCAACACCGGGGAGCTGTTTTTT.

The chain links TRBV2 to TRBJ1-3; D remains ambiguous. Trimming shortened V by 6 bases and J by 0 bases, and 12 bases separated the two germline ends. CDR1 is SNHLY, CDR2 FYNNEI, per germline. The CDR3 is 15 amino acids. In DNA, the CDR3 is TGTGCCAGCAGCCCCACTTCGTCCTCTGGAAACACCATATATTTT. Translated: CASSPTSSSGNTIYF.

The CDR3 nucleotides read TGCGCCAGCAGCTCTCCTCAGGGACAGGGTGGCACTGAAGCTTTCTTT. It is translated as CASSSPQGQGGTEAFF. The rearrangement links TRBV5-1 to TRBJ1-1; TRBD1 matches at 9 bases. Trimming removed 3 bases from V and 4 bases from J; junction bases left unmatched: 10. This CDR3 spans 16 amino acids. The germline CDR1 and CDR2 sequences are SGHRS and YFSETQ. Full variable domain (outside the CDR3, taken from reference TRBV5-1 and TRBJ1-1): KAGVTQTPRYLIKTRGQQVTLSCSPISGHRSVSWYQQTPGQGLQFLFEYFSETQRNKGNFPGRFSGRQFSNSRSEMNVSTLELGDSALYLCASSSPQGQGGTEAFFGQGTRLTVV.

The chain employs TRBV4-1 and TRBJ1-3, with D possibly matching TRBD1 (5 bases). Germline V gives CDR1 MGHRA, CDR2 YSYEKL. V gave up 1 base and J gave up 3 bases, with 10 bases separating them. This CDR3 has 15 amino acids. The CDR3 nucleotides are TGCGCCAGCAGCCAAGCTGCGGGGGTTGGAAACACCATATATTTT. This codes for CASSQAAGVGNTIYF.

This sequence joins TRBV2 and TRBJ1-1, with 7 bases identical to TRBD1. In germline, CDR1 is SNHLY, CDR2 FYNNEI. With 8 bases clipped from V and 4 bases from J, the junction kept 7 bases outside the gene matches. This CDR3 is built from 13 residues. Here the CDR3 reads CASQTGSGTEAFF. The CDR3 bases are TGTGCCAGCCAGACAGGGTCGGGCACTGAAGCTTTCTTT.

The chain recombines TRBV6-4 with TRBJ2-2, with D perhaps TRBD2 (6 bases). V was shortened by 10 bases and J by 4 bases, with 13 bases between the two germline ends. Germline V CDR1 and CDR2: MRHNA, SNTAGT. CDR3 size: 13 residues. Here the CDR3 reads CATPWGGTGELFF. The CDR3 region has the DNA TGTGCCACTCCCTGGGGAGGCACCGGGGAGCTGTTTTTT.

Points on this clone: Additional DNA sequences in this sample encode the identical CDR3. CDR3 sequence reads: CASSLSRGGDEKLFF. In DNA, the CDR3 is TGTGCCAGCAGCCTGTCTAGGGGGGGGGATGAAAAACTGTTTTTT. This chain joins TRBV7-9 and TRBJ1-4, with a weak D call TRBD1 (6 bases). The CDR3 is 15 amino acids. V was clipped by 5 bases and J by 6 bases, with 16 bases between them. From germline, CDR1 is SEHNR and CDR2 FQNEAQ (reference sequence).

In DNA form, the CDR3 reads TGTGCCAGTAGTAGCACAACGAATCAGCCCCAGCATTTT. It is translated as CASSSTTNQPQHF. The chain links TRBV19 to TRBJ1-5; D gene unclear. Deletions cut 4 bases from V and 4 bases from J, with 8 bases between. The germline CDR1 and CDR2 sequences are LNHDA and SQIVND (reference sequence). The CDR3 spans 13 residues.

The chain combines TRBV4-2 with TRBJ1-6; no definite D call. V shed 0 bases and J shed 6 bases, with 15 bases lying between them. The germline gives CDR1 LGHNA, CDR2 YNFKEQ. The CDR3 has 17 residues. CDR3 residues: CASSQDGAGRTNSPLHF. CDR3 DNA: TGTGCCAGCAGCCAAGATGGCGCGGGGAGGACTAATTCACCCCTCCACTTT.

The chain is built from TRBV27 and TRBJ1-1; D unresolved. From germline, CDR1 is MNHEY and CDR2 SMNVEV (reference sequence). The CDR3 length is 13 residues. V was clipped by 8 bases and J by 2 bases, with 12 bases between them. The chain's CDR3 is CASGELANTEAFF. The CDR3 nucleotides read TGTGCCAGCGGAGAGCTGGCAAACACTGAAGCTTTCTTT.

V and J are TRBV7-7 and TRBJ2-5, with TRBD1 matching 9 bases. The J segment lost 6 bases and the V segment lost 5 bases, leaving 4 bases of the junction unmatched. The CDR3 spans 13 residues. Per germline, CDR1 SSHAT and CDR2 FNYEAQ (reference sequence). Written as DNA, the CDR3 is TGTGCCAGCAGCCTGGACAGGGGTCAGACCCAGTACTTC. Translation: CASSLDRGQTQYF.

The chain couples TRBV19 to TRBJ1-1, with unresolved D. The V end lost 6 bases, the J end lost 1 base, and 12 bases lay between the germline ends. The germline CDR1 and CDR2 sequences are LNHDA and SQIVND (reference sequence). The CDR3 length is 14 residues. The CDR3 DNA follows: TGTGCCAGTAGCTACTTGACGGGGAACACTGAAGCTTTCTTT. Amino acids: CASSYLTGNTEAFF.